This T cell receptor beta chain was retrieved from a study of tumor and adjacent non-tumor tissue in lung cancer. Trimming stripped 2 bases from V and 3 bases from J, with 11 bases between. The CDR3 length is 14 residues. Germline V lookup: CDR1 MNHNS, CDR2 SASEGT. Three rounds of nested PCR, following a modified ARM-PCR protocol, produced the TCRbeta library. TCRdb passed the multiplex PCR reads through MiXCR, listing each CDR3 protein once. The sample holds 60,000 to 85,000 distinct CDR3 sequences; roughly three quarters are singletons and the top ten take over 35%. The count of this clonotype is one. RNA was extracted from bulk tissue without any cell sorting. More than 3 cm separated this lung sample from the edge of the tumor.

Sequencing was done on a sample of distant non-tumor lung tissue. The chain uses TRBV6-1 and TRBJ2-7; no definite D call. The source of this sequence is a man aged 55 to 69 with non-small cell lung cancer. Here the CDR3 DNA reads TGTGCCAGCAGTGAAATCCTGAACTTCTACGAGCAGTACTTC. This translates into CASSEILNFYEQYF.